This T cell receptor (beta chain) was identified in a study of CD8+ T cells in alopecia areata. Whole-study context: Treated patients were given 5 to 10 mg oral tofacitinib twice daily.

As the sequencing template, cDNA was produced by extracting RNA and reverse transcribing it. Sequencing was performed with immunoSEQ multiplex PCR; in TCRdb, only in-frame clones are kept and a portion is missing. The data show approximately 150,000 clones, with 47% seen just once and about 6.3% held by the top ten. From germline, CDR1 is MNHNY and CDR2 SVGAGI (reference sequence). V was clipped by 6 bases and J by 2 bases, with 14 bases between them. The CDR3 is 14 residues long. This clone was seen repeatedly, ten times or more. The material sequenced was CD4+ T cells sorted from blood. The receptor's source is a human donor with alopecia areata. V usage is TRBV6-6 and J usage is TRBJ2-7; D is undetermined. The CDR3 loop reads CASSSQGPTYEQYF. CDR3 nucleotide sequence: TGTGCCAGCAGCTCCCAAGGCCCAACCTACGAGCAGTACTTC.